This T cell receptor beta chain is from a study of PD-1 blockade in mismatch repair-deficient tumors. Study-wide findings and caveats: 142 unique blood TCRs came from expansion to three of seven peptides. Rapid post-treatment expansion, then contraction, generally preceding radiologic response, marked tumor-resident clones.

In regard to this clone: The antigen is undetermined.

From germline, CDR1 is LNHDA and CDR2 SQIVND (reference sequence). The CDR3 has 14 amino acids. V lost 8 bases to trimming and J lost 0 bases; unmatched junction nucleotides: 6. Some clones are missing from TCRdb's copy, which holds only in-frame ones; the method was immunoSEQ multiplex PCR. The sample yields roughly 14,000 clones, around four fifths seen once. The sample's time point: approximately nine-day in vitro stimulation with candidate neoantigen peptide 4. Cells were stimulated approximately 10 days with each of under ten ELISpot-reactive neoantigens. The chain employs TRBV19 and TRBJ1-1; 7 bases align to TRBD1. This clonotype was obtained from an adult with mismatch repair-deficient cancer. Sequencing used cells cultured in vitro, obtained from a patient treated with pembrolizumab. The DNA of the CDR3 is TGTGCCAGTTCTCCACAGGGGTTGAACACTGAAGCTTTCTTT. As protein: CASSPQGLNTEAFF.